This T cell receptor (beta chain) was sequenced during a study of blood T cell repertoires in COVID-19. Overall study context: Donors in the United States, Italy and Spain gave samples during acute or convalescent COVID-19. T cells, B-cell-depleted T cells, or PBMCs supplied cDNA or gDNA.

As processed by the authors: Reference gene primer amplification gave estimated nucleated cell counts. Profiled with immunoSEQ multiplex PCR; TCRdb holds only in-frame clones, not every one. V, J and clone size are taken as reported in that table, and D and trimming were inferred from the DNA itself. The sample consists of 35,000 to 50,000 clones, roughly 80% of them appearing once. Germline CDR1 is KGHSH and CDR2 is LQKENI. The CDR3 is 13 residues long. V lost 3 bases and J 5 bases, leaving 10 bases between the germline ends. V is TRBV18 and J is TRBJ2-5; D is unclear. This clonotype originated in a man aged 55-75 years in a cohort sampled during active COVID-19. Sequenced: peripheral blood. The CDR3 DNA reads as TGTGCCAGCTCACCCCTAGAGAGCGAGACCCAGTACTTC. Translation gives CASSPLESETQYF.